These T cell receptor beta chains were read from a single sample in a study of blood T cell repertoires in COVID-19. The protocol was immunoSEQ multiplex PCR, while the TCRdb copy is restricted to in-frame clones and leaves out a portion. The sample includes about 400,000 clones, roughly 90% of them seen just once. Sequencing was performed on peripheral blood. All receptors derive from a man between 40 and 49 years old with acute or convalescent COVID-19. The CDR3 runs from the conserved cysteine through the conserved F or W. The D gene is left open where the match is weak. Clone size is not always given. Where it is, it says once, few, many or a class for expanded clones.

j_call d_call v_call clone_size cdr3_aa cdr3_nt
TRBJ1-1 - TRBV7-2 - CASSLFGKDTEAFF TGTGCCAGCAGCTTATTCGGTAAAGACACTGAAGCTTTCTTT
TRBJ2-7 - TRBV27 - CASSFGEDTSYEQYF TGTGCCAGCAGTTTCGGGGAGGACACCTCCTACGAGCAGTACTTC
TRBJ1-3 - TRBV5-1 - CASSSGDSTGNTIYF TGCGCCAGCAGCTCTGGCGACAGCACTGGAAACACCATATATTTT
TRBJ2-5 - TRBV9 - CASGPGMQVQETQYF TGTGCCAGCGGCCCGGGGATGCAAGTCCAAGAGACCCAGTACTTC
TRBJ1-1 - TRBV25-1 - CASSSRNTEAFF TGTGCCAGCAGTTCGAGGAACACTGAAGCTTTCTTT
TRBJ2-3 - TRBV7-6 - CASSLAGGPPSTDTQYF TGTGCCAGCAGCTTAGCGGGGGGGCCCCCTAGCACAGATACGCAGTATTTT
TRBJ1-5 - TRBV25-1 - CASSDLRSNQPQHF TGTGCCAGCAGTGACCTCCGGAGCAATCAGCCCCAGCATTTT
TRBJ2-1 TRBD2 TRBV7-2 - CASSLAPSGGYNEQFF TGTGCCAGCAGCTTAGCCCCTAGCGGGGGCTACAATGAGCAGTTCTTC
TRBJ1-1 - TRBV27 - CASSLLPGSTEAFF TGTGCCAGCAGTTTATTGCCGGGAAGCACTGAAGCTTTCTTT
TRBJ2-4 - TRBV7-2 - CASSPGGSGDIQYF TGTGCCAGCAGCCCAGGGGGGTCGGGGGACATTCAGTACTTC
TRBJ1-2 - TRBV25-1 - CASSGNPGNGYTF TGTGCCAGCAGTGGCAATCCAGGGAATGGCTACACCTTC
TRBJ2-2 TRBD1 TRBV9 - CASSGLQGITGELFF TGTGCCAGCAGCGGGTTACAGGGGATAACCGGGGAGCTGTTTTTT
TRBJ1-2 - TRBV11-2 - CASTNARMGYGYTF TGTGCCAGCACCAATGCTAGAATGGGCTATGGCTACACCTTC
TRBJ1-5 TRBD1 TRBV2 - CASSEAKLDRTTAQHF TGTGCCAGCAGTGAAGCGAAATTGGACAGGACCACGGCCCAGCATTTT
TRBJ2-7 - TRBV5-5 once CASNPGHRIYEQYF TGTGCCAGCAACCCGGGACACCGGATCTACGAGCAGTACTTC
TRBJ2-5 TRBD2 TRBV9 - CASSALPGLASETQYF TGTGCCAGCAGCGCGCTACCGGGACTAGCGTCTGAGACCCAGTACTTC
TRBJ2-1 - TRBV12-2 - CASRLERALLAGEHNEQFF TGTGCAAGTCGCTTAGAAAGGGCGCTACTAGCGGGAGAACACAATGAGCAGTTCTTC
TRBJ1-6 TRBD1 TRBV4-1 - CASRRQGTNSPLHF TGCGCCAGCAGGCGACAGGGGACTAATTCACCCCTCCACTTT
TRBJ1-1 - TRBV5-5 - CASSLSRDTEAFF TGTGCCAGCAGCTTATCCCGGGACACTGAAGCTTTCTTT
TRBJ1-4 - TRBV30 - CAWSVRGGMEKLFF TGTGCCTGGAGTGTACGCGGGGGTATGGAAAAACTGTTTTTT
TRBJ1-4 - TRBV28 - CASSPSQGWGKLFF TGTGCCAGCAGTCCTTCTCAGGGGTGGGGAAAACTGTTTTTT
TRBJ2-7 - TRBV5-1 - CASSPRQPGEYF TGCGCCAGCAGCCCGAGACAGCCTGGCGAGTACTTC
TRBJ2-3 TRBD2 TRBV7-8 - CASSITRLAGRDTQYF TGTGCCAGCAGCATCACCCGGCTAGCGGGAAGAGATACGCAGTATTTT
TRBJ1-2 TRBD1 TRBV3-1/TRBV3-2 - CASSQETGLYGYTF TGTGCCAGCAGCCAAGAGACAGGGCTTTATGGCTACACCTTC
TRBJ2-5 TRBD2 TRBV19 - CASWPVDPQGHRGGFQETQYF TGTGCCAGTTGGCCCGTGGACCCACAGGGCCACCGGGGGGGCTTCCAAGAGACCCAGTACTTC
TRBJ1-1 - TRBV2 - CASSPEIRTEAFF TGTGCCAGCAGCCCGGAGATTCGGACTGAAGCTTTCTTT
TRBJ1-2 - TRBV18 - CASSTAGQSYGYTF TGTGCCAGCTCAACAGCCGGACAGTCATACGGCTACACCTTC
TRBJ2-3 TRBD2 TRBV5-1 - CASSLYRAGGNTDTQYF TGCGCCAGCAGCTTGTACCGAGCGGGAGGGAACACAGATACGCAGTATTTT
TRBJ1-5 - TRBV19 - CASSISSGANQPQHF TGTGCCAGTAGTATAAGTTCAGGGGCGAATCAGCCCCAGCATTTT
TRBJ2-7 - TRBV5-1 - CASLLAESSYEQYF TGCGCCAGCCTACTTGCGGAGAGCTCCTACGAGCAGTACTTC
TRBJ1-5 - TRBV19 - CATTALGQPRGNQPQHF TGTGCCACCACAGCACTCGGACAGCCACGGGGCAATCAGCCCCAGCATTTT
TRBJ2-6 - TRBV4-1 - CASSQGPGLSSGANVLTF TGCGCCAGCAGCCAAGGACCAGGGCTAAGCTCTGGGGCCAACGTCCTGACTTTC
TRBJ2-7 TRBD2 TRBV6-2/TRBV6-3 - CASSYGTSGRAYEQYF TGTGCCAGCAGTTACGGGACTAGCGGGAGGGCCTACGAGCAGTACTTC
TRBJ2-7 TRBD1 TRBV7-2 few CASSVQGYSYEQYF TGTGCCAGCAGCGTACAGGGGTACTCCTACGAGCAGTACTTC
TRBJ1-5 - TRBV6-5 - CASSYSSTGQPQHF TGTGCCAGCAGTTACTCGAGTACGGGTCAGCCCCAGCATTTT
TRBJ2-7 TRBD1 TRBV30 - CAWSVLGTGGPLPYF TGTGCCTGGAGTGTACTAGGGACAGGGGGTCCCCTACCTTACTTC
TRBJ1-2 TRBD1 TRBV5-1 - CASSTGQGADGYTF TGCGCCAGCAGCACGGGACAGGGGGCTGATGGCTACACCTTC
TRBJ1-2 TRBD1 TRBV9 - CASSDPGTGRYGYTF TGTGCCAGCAGTGACCCCGGGACAGGGCGCTATGGCTACACCTTC
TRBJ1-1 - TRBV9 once CASSVIQDSTEAFF TGTGCCAGCAGCGTAATCCAGGACAGCACTGAAGCTTTCTTT
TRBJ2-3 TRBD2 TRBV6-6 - CASSQYGLAGNTDTQYF TGTGCCAGCAGTCAGTACGGACTAGCGGGCAACACAGATACGCAGTATTTT
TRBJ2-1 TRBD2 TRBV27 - CASSDMLGTSGRGSYNEQFF TGTGCCAGCAGCGACATGCTAGGGACTAGCGGGAGGGGTTCCTACAATGAGCAGTTCTTC
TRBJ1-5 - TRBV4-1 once CASSQDSQGYQPQHF TGCGCCAGCAGCCAAGATTCGCAGGGGTATCAGCCCCAGCATTTT
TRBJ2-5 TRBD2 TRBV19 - CASSIGATSGGEETQYF TGTGCCAGTAGTATAGGGGCCACTAGCGGGGGGGAAGAGACCCAGTACTTC
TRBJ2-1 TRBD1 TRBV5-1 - CASSPGGSYNEQFF TGCGCCAGCAGCCCAGGGGGCTCCTACAATGAGCAGTTCTTC
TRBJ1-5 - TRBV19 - CASSTDSAVGPQHF TGTGCCAGTAGTACGGACTCAGCTGTTGGTCCCCAGCATTTT
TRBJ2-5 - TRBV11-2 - CASSDLARDMQETQYF TGTGCCAGCAGCGACCTGGCCAGGGATATGCAAGAGACCCAGTACTTC
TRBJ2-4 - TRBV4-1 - CASSQDISANIQYF TGCGCCAGCAGCCAAGATATAAGCGCAAACATTCAGTACTTC
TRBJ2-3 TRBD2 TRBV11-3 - CASSPGTSGFSTDTQYF TGTGCCAGCAGCCCCGGGACTAGCGGGTTTAGCACAGATACGCAGTATTTT
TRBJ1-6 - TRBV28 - CASSQTGSSYNSPLHF TGTGCCAGCAGTCAAACAGGGAGCTCCTATAATTCACCCCTCCACTTT
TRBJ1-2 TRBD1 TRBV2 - CASTRTGTGNYGYTF TGTGCCAGCACCCGGACAGGGACGGGTAACTATGGCTACACCTTC